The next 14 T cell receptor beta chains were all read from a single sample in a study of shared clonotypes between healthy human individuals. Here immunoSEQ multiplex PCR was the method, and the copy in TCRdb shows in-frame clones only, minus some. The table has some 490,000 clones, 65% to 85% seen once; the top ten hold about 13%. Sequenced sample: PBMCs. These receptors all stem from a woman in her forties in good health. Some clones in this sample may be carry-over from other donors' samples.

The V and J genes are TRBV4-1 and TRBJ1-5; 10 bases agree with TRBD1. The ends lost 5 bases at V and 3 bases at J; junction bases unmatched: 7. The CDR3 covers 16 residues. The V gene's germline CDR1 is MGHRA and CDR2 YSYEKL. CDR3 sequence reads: CASSRPGQGINQPQHF. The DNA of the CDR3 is TGCGCCAGCAGCAGGCCGGGACAGGGGATCAATCAGCCCCAGCATTTT.

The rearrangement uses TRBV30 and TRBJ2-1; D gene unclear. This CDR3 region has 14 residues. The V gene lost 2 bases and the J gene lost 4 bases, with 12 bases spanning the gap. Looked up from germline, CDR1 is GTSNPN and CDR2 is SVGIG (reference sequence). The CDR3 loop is CAWSRSGLYNEQFF. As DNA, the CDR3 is TGTGCCTGGAGTCGTAGTGGCCTTTACAATGAGCAGTTCTTC.

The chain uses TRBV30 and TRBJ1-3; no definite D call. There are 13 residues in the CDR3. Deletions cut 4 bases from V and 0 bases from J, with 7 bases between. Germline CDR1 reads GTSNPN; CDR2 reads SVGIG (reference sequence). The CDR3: CAWTVSSGNTIYF. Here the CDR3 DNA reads TGTGCCTGGACAGTTAGCTCTGGAAACACCATATATTTT.

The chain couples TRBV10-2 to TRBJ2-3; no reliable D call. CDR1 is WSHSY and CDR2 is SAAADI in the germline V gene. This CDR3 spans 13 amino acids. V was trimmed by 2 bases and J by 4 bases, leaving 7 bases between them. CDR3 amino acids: CASSEGVPDTQYF. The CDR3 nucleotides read TGCGCCAGCAGTGAGGGGGTTCCAGATACGCAGTATTTT.

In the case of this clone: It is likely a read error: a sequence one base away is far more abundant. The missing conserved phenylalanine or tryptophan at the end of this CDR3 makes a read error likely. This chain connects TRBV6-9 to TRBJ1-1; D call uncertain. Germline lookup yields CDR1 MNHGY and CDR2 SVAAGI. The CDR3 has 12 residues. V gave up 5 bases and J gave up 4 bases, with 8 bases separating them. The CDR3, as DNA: TGTGCCAGCAGTATAAAAGGCACTGAAGCTTTCCTT. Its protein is CASSIKGTEAFL.

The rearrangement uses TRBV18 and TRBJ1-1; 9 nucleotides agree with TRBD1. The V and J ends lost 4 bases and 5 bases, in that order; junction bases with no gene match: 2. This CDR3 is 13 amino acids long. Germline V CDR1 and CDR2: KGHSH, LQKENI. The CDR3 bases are TGTGCCAGCTCACGGGACAGGGCAACTGAAGCTTTCTTT. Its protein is CASSRDRATEAFF. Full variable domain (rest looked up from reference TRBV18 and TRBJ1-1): NAGVMQNPRHLVRRRGQEARLRCSPMKGHSHVYWYRQLPEEGLKFMVYLQKENIIDESGMPKERFSAEFPKEGPSILRIQQVVRGDSAAYFCASSRDRATEAFFGQGTRLTVV.

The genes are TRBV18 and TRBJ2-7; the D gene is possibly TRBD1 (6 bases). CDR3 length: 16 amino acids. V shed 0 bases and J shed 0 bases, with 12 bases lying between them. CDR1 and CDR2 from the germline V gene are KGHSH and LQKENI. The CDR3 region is CASSPPTGSASYEQYF. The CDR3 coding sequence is TGTGCCAGCTCACCACCGACAGGCTCTGCCTCCTACGAGCAGTACTTC. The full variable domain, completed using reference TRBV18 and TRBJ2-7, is NAGVMQNPRHLVRRRGQEARLRCSPMKGHSHVYWYRQLPEEGLKFMVYLQKENIIDESGMPKERFSAEFPKEGPSILRIQQVVRGDSAAYFCASSPPTGSASYEQYFGPGTRLTVT.

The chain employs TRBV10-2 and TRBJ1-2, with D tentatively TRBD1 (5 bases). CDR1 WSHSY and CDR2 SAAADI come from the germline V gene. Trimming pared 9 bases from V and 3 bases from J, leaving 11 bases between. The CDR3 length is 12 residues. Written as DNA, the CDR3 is TGCGCCAGTGGGACGGGAGACTATGGCTACACCTTC. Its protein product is CASGTGDYGYTF.

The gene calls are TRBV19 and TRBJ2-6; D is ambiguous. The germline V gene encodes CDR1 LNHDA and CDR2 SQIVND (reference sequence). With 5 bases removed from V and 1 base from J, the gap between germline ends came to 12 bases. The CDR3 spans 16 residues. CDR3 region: CASSPILGSGANVLTF. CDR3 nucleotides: TGTGCCAGTAGTCCGATCTTGGGGTCTGGGGCCAACGTCCTGACTTTC.

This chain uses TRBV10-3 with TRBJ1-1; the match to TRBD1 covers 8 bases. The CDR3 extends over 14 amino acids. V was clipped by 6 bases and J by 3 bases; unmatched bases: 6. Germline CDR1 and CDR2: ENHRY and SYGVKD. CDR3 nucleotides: TGTGCCATCAGACTGACAGGGGAATACACTGAAGCTTTCTTT. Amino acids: CAIRLTGEYTEAFF.

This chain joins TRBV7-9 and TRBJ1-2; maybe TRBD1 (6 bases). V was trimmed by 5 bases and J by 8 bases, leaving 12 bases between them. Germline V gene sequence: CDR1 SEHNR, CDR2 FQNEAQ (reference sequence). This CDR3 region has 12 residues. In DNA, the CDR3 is TGTGCCAGCAGCCCCCAGGGGACGGGCTACACCTTC. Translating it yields CASSPQGTGYTF.

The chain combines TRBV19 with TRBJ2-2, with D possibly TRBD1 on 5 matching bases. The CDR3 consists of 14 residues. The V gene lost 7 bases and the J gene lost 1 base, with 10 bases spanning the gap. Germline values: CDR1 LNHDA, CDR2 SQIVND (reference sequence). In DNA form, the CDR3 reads TGTGCCAGTACCCAAACAGGGAACACCGGGGAGCTGTTTTTT. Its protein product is CASTQTGNTGELFF.

CDR3 bases: TGCGCCAGCAGCGCGGGGACTAGCGGAGGGACCTACGAGCAGTACTTC. Protein: CASSAGTSGGTYEQYF. The V and J genes are TRBV5-1 and TRBJ2-7; 11 nucleotides line up with TRBD2. Looked up from germline, CDR1 is SGHRS and CDR2 is YFSETQ. This CDR3 region has 16 residues. The ends lost 4 bases at V and 2 bases at J; junction bases unmatched: 8.

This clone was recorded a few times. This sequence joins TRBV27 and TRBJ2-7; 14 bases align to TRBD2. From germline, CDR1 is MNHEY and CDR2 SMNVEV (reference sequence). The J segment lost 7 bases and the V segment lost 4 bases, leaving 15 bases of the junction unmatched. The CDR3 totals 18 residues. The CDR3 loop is CASSWTLPGTSGRGEQYF. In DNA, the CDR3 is TGTGCCAGCAGTTGGACCTTACCGGGGACTAGCGGGAGAGGGGAGCAGTACTTC.